This entry is about one TCR beta chain. The CDR3 is 12 amino acids. The ends were cut back, 10 bases at V and 5 bases at J, with 14 bases in the middle. Germline CDR1 and CDR2: MDHEN and SYDVKM. Authors' data handling: By means of reference gene primer amplification, nucleated cell counts were estimated. Here immunoSEQ multiplex PCR was the method, and the copy in TCRdb shows in-frame clones only, minus some. V and J calls and clone size are as listed in that table; D and trimming were resolved from the DNA. The table lists 270,000 or so clones, 82% of them singletons. This record comes from a study of blood T cell repertoires in COVID-19. Whole-study context: From the United States, Italy and Spain came samples of acute and convalescent COVID-19. In each case, the material was cDNA or gDNA derived from T cells, B-cell-depleted T cells, or PBMCs.

Sequenced sample: peripheral blood. The chain combines TRBV28 with TRBJ2-5, with TRBD2 as a possible D gene (7 bases). The clonotype comes from a woman aged 18-30 years with acute or convalescent COVID-19. CDR3: CATKGGLETQYF. CDR3 bases: TGTGCCACCAAGGGGGGGCTTGAGACCCAGTACTTC.